The clone carrying this TCR beta chain was seen more than once but under ten times. TCRdb keeps only in-frame clones here, not all; method: immunoSEQ multiplex PCR. The data contain 150,000 to 250,000 clones, about nine tenths of them singletons. The sample belongs to a study of T cell responses to AZD1222 COVID-19 vaccine. CDR1 is LGHNA and CDR2 is YNFKEQ in the germline V gene. V trimming: 1 base; J trimming: 3 bases; junction bases outside the gene matches: 3. The CDR3 runs to 15 residues. This clonotype originated in an adult who received the AZD1222 COVID-19 vaccine. The chain employs TRBV4-2 and TRBJ2-3, with 8 bases fitting TRBD1. Specimen: peripheral blood, collected 28 days after the second AZD1222 dose. The CDR3 DNA follows: TGTGCCAGCAGCCAAGGTCAGGGGGCAACAGATACGCAGTATTTT. Amino acids: CASSQGQGATDTQYF.